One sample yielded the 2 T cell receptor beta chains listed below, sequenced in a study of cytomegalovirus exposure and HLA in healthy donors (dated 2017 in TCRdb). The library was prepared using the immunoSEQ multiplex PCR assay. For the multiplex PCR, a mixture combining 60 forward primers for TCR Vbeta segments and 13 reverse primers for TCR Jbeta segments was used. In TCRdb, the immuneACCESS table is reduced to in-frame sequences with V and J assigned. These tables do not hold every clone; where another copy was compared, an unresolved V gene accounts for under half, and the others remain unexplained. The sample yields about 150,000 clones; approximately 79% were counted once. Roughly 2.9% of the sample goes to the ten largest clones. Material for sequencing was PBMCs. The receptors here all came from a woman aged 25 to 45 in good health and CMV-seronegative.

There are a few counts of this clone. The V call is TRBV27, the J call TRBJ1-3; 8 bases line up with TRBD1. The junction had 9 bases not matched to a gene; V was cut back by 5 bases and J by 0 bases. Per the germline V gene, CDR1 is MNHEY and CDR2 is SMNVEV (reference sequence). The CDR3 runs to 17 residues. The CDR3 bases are TGTGCCAGCAGTCCCCAGACAGGGGACCCCTCTGGAAACACCATATATTTT. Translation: CASSPQTGDPSGNTIYF.

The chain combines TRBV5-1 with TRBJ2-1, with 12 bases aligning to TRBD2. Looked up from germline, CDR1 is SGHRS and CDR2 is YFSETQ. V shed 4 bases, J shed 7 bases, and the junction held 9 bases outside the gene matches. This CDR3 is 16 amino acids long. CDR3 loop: CASSGLAGTWLNEQFF. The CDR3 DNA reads TGCGCCAGCAGCGGACTAGCGGGGACCTGGCTGAATGAGCAGTTCTTC.